This T cell receptor (beta chain) was identified during a study of blood T cells in healthy people across ages. The V and J ends lost 0 bases and 1 base, in that order; junction bases with no gene match: 5. Germline V gene data show CDR1 as LGHNA and CDR2 as YSLEER. The CDR3 covers 18 residues. For the second PCR, which ran for about 6 to 11 cycles, a sample-barcoded 5' primer and a J-beta primer mix were used. Every single cDNA molecule received a tag from a template-switch adaptor with 12 random nucleotides. TCRdb ran MiXCR on the 5' RACE reads and lists one entry per CDR3 protein. The sample lists roughly 2 million distinct CDR3 sequences; about 50% were seen once.

The sequence came from a middle-aged woman in good health. The sample comprised blood. The chain is built from TRBV4-3 and TRBJ2-7; TRBD2 agrees at 14 bases. The chain's CDR3 is CASSQDRLAGGPSYEQYF. DNA of the CDR3: TGCGCCAGCAGCCAAGATCGACTAGCGGGGGGGCCTTCCTACGAGCAGTACTTC.